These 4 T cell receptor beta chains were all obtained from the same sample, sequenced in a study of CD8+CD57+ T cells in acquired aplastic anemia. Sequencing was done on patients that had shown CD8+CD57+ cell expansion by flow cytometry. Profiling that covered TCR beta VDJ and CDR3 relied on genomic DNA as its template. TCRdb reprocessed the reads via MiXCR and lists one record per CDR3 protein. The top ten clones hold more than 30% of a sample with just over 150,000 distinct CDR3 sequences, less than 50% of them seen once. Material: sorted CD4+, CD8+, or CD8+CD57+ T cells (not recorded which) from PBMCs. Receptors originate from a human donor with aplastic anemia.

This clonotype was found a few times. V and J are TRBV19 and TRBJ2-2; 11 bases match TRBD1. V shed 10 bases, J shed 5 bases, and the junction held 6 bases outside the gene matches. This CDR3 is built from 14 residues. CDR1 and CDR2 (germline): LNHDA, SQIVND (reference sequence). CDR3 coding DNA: TGTGCCACGGACAGGGGGCGAGAGACCGGGGAGCTGTTTTTT. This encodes CATDRGRETGELFF.

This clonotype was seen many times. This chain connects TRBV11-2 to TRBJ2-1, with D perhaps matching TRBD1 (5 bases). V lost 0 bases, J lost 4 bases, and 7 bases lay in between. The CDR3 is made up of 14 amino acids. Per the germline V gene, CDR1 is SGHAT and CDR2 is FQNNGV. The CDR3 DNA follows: TGTGCCAGCAGCTTAGACAGGGAATACAATGAGCAGTTCTTC. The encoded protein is CASSLDREYNEQFF.

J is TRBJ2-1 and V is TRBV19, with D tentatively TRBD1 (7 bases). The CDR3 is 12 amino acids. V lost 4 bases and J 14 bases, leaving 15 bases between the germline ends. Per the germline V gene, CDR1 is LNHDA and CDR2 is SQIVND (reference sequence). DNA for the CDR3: TGTGCCAGTAGTAATGGAGGGGGCGATAAGTTCTTC. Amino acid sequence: CASSNGGGDKFF. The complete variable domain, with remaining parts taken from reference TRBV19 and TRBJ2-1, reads DGGITQSPKYLFRKEGQNVTLSCEQNLNHDAMYWYRQDPGQGLRLIYYSQIVNDFQKGDIAEGYSVSREKKESFPLTVTSAQKNPTAFYLCASSNGGGDKFFGPGTRLTVL.

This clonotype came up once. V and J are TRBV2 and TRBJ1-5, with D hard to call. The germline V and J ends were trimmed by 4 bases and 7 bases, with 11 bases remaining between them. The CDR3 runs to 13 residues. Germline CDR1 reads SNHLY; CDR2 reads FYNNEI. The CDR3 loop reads CASSALIRQPQHF. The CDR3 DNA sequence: TGTGCCAGCAGTGCTTTGATTAGGCAGCCCCAGCATTTT.